Sequencing of this T cell receptor (beta chain) was carried out in a study of blood T cell repertoires in COVID-19. The CDR3 spans 11 residues. Per germline, CDR1 SGDLS and CDR2 YYNGEE. V dropped 0 bases and J dropped 8 bases, with 5 bases sitting between them. The assay was immunoSEQ multiplex PCR, and TCRdb's table has in-frame clones only and misses some. The profile shows just over 150,000 clones, approximately 90% of them singletons. The sequence derives from a woman aged 45-59 years who had recovered from COVID-19. The rearrangement uses TRBV9 and TRBJ1-1, with D unresolved. The sequencing input was PBMCs or T cells enriched from blood (not recorded which). The CDR3 protein is CASSVVREAFF. The CDR3, as DNA: TGTGCCAGCAGCGTAGTGCGGGAAGCTTTCTTT.